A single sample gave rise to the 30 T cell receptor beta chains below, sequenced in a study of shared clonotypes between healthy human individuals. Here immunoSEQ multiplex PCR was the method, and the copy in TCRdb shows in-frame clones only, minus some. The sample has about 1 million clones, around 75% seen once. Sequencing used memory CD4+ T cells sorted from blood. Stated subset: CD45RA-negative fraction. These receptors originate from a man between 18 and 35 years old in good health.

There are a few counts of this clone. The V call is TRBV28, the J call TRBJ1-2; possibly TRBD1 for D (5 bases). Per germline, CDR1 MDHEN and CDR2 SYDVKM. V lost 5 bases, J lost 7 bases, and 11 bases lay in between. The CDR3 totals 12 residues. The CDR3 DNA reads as TGTGCCAGCAGTACCCAAAGGGGTGGCTACACCTTC. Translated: CASSTQRGGYTF.

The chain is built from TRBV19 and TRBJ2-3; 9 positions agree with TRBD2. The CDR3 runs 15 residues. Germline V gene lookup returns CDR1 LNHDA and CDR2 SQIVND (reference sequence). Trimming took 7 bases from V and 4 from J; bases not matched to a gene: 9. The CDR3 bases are TGTGCCAGTAAATGGTCTAGCGGGGTATCAGATACGCAGTATTTT. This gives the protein CASKWSSGVSDTQYF.

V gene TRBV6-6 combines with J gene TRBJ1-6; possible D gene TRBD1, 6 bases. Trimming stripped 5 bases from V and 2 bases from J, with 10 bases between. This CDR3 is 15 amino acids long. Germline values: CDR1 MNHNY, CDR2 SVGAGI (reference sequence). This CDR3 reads CASSPGEAYNSPLHF. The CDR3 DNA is TGTGCCAGCAGTCCAGGGGAGGCCTATAATTCACCCCTCCACTTT.

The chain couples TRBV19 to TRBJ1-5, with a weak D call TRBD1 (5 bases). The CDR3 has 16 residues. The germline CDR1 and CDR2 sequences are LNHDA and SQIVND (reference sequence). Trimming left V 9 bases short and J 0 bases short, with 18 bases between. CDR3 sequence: CASTWAGTASNQPQHF. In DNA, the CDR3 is TGTGCCAGCACCTGGGCAGGGACGGCTAGCAATCAGCCCCAGCATTTT.

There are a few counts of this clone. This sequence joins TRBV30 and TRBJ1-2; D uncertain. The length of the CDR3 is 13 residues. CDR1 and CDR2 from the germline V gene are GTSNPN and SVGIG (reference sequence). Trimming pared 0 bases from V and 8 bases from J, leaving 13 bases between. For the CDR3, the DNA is TGTGCCTGGAGTGTACGGTCGACTGACGGCTACACCTTC. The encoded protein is CAWSVRSTDGYTF. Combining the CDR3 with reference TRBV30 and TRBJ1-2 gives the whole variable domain SQTIHQWPATLVQPVGSPLSLECTVEGTSNPNLYWYRQAAGRGLQLLFYSVGIGQISSEVPQNLSASRPQDRQFILSSKKLLLSDSGFYLCAWSVRSTDGYTFGSGTRLTVV.

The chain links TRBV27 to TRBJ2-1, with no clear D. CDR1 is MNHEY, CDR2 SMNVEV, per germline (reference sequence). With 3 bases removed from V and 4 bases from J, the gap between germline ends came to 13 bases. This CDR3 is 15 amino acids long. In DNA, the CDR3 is TGTGCCAGCAGTTTTGAGGTTCGAAATTACAATGAGCAGTTCTTC. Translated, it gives CASSFEVRNYNEQFF.

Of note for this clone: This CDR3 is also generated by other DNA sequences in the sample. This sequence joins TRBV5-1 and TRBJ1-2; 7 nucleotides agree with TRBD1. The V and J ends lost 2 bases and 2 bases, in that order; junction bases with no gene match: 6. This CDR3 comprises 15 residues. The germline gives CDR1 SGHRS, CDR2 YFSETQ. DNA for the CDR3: TGCGCCAGCAGCTTAACGGGACAGAGCAACTATGGCTACACCTTC. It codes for CASSLTGQSNYGYTF.

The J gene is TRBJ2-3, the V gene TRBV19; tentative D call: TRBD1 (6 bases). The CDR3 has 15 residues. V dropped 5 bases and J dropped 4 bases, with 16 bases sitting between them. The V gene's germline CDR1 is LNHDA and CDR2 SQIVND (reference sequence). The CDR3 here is CASSLGTKTADTQYF. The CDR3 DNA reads TGTGCCAGTAGTCTCGGGACAAAAACAGCAGATACGCAGTATTTT.

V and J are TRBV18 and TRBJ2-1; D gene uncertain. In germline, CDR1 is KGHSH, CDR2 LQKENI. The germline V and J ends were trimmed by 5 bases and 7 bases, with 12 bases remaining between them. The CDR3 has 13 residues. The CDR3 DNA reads TGTGCCAGCTCATCCCCAATCCGGAATGAGCAGTTCTTC. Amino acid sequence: CASSSPIRNEQFF.

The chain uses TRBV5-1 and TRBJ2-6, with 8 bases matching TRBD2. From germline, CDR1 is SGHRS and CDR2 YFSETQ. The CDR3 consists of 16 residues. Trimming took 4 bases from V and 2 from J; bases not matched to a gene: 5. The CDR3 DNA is TGCGCCAGCAGCGGAGCGGGAGTAACTGGGGCCAACGTCCTGACTTTC. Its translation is CASSGAGVTGANVLTF.

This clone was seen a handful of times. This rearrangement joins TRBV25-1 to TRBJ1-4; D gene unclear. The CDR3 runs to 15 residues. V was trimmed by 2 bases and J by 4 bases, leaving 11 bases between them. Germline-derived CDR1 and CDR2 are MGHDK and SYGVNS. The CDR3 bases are TGTGCCAGCAGTGAAGGAGAGGACGGTAATGAAAAACTGTTTTTT. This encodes CASSEGEDGNEKLFF.

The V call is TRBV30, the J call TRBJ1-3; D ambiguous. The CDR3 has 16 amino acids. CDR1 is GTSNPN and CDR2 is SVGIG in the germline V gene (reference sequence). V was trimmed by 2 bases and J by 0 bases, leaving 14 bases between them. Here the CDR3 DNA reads TGTGCCTGGAGTATTTCCCGCGGCGGCTCTGGAAACACCATATATTTT. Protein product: CAWSISRGGSGNTIYF.

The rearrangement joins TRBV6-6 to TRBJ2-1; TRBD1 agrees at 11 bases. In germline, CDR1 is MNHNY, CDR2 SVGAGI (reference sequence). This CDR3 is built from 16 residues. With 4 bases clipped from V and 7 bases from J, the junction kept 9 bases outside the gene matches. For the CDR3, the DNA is TGTGCCAGCAGTTCCGAAGGACAGGGGGCGCGTAATGAGCAGTTCTTC. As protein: CASSSEGQGARNEQFF.

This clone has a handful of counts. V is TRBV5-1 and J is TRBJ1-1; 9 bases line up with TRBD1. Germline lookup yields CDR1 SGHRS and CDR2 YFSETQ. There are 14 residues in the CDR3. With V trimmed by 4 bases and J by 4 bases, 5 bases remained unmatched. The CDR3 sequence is CASSVGTGSTEAFF. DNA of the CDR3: TGCGCCAGCAGCGTAGGGACAGGGAGCACTGAAGCTTTCTTT. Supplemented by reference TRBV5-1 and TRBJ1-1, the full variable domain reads KAGVTQTPRYLIKTRGQQVTLSCSPISGHRSVSWYQQTPGQGLQFLFEYFSETQRNKGNFPGRFSGRQFSNSRSEMNVSTLELGDSALYLCASSVGTGSTEAFFGQGTRLTVV.

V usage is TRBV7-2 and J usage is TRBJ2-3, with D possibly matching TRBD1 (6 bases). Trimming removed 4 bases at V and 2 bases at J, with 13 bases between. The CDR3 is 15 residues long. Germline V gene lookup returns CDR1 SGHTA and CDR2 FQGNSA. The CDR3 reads CASSSKGVNTDTQYF. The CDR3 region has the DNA TGTGCCAGCAGCTCGAAGGGGGTTAACACAGATACGCAGTATTTT. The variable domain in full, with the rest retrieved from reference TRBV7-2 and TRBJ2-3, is GAGVSQSPSNKVTEKGKDVELRCDPISGHTALYWYRQSLGQGLEFLIYFQGNSAPDKSGLPSDRFSAERTGGSVSTLTIQRTQQEDSAVYLCASSSKGVNTDTQYFGPGTRLTVL.

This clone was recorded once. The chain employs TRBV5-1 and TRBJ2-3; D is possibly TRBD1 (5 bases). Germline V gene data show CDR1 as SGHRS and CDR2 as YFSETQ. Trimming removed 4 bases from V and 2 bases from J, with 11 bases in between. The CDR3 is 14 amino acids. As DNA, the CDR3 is TGCGCCAGCAGCGTCGACAGCCTCACAGATACGCAGTATTTT. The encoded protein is CASSVDSLTDTQYF.

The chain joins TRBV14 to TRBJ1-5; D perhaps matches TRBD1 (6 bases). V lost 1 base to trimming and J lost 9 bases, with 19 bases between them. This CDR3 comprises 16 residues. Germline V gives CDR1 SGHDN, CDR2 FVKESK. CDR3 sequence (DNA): TGTGCCAGCAGCCAAGGGGCCCGAAAGGCAGGGGCGCCCCAGCATTTT. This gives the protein CASSQGARKAGAPQHF. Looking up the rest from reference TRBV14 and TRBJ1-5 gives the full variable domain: EAGVTQFPSHSVIEKGQTVTLRCDPISGHDNLYWYRRVMGKEIKFLLHFVKESKQDESGMPNNRFLAERTGGTYSTLKVQPAELEDSGVYFCASSQGARKAGAPQHFGDGTRLSIL.

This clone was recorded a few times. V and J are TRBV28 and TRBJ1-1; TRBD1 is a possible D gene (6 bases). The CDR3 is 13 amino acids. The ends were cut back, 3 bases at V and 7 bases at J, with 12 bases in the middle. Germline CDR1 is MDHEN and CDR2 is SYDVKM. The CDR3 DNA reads TGTGCCAGCAGTTTCCAGGGGTCTCTTGAAGCTTTCTTT. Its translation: CASSFQGSLEAFF.

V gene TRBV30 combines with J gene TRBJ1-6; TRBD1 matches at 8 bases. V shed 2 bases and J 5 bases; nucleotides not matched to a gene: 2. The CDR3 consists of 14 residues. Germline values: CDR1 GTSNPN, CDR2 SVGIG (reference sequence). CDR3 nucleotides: TGTGCCTGGAGTATGGGACAGGATAATTCACCCCTCCACTTT. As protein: CAWSMGQDNSPLHF.

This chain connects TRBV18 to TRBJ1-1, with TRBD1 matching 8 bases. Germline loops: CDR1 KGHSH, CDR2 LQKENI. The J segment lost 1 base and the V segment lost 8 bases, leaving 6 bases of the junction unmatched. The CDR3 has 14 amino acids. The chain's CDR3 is CASVRDRGNTEAFF. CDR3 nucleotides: TGTGCCAGCGTACGAGACAGGGGGAACACTGAAGCTTTCTTT.

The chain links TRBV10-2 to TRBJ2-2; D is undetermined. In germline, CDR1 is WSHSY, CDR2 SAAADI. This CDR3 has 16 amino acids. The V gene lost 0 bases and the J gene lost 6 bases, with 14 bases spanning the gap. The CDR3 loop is CASSESGRWLSGELFF. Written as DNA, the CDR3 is TGCGCCAGCAGTGAGTCTGGGCGGTGGCTGTCCGGGGAGCTGTTTTTT.

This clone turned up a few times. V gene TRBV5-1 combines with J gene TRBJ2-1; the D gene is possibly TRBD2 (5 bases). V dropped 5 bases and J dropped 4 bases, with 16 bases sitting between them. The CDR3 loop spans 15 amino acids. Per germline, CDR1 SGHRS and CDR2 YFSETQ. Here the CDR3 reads CASSRGSQLYNEQFF. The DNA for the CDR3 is TGCGCCAGCAGTCGCGGGTCCCAACTTTACAATGAGCAGTTCTTC.

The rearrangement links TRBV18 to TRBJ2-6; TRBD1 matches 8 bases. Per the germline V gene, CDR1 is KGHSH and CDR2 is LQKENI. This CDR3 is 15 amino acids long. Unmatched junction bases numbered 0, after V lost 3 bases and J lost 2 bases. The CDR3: CASSPTGAGANVLTF. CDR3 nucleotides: TGTGCCAGCTCACCGACAGGGGCTGGGGCCAACGTCCTGACTTTC.

The CDR3 region has the DNA TGTGCCAGCTTTCCCTACGCACAGAAAGAGACCCAGTACTTC. Translated: CASFPYAQKETQYF. The rearrangement joins TRBV5-4 to TRBJ2-5; the D is unclear. The CDR3 covers 14 residues. Trimming pared 7 bases from V and 3 bases from J, leaving 16 bases between. Germline V gives CDR1 SGHNT, CDR2 YYREEE (reference sequence). Full variable domain (rest looked up from reference TRBV5-4 and TRBJ2-5): ETGVTQSPTHLIKTRGQQVTLRCSSQSGHNTVSWYQQALGQGPQFIFQYYREEENGRGNFPPRFSGLQFPNYSSELNVNALELDDSALYLCASFPYAQKETQYFGPGTRLLVL.

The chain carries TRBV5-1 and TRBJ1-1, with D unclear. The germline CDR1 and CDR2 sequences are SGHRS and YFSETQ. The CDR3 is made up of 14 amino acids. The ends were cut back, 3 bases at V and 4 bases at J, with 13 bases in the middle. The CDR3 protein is CASSSDSGFTEAFF. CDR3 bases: TGCGCCAGCAGCTCGGATAGTGGGTTCACTGAAGCTTTCTTT.

For the CDR3, the DNA is TGTGCCAGCAGCTTCGGGACCTCCAGCTCCTATAATTCACCCCTCCACTTT. Residues: CASSFGTSSSYNSPLHF. This sequence joins TRBV7-9 and TRBJ1-6, with a possible D match to TRBD1 (5 bases). The length of the CDR3 is 17 residues. The germline gives CDR1 SEHNR, CDR2 FQNEAQ (reference sequence). V was clipped by 3 bases and J by 0 bases, with 12 bases between them.

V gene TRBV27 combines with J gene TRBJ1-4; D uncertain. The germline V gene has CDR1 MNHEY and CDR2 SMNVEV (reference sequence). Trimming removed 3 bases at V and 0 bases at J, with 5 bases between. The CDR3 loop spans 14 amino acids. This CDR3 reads CASSLEATNEKLFF. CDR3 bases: TGTGCCAGCAGTTTGGAGGCAACTAATGAAAAACTGTTTTTT.

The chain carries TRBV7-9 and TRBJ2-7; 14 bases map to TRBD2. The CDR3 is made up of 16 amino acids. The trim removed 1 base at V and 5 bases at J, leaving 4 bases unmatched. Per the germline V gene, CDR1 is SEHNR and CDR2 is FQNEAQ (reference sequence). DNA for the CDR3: TGTGCCAGCAGCTTAGGCGGGACTAGCGGGAGTCACGAGCAGTACTTC. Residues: CASSLGGTSGSHEQYF.

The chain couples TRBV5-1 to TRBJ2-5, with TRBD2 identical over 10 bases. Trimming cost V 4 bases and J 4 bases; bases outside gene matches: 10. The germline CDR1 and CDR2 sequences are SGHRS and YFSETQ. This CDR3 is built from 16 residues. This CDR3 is CASSLISGGPGETQYF. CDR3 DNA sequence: TGCGCCAGCAGCCTGATTAGCGGGGGGCCAGGAGAGACCCAGTACTTC.

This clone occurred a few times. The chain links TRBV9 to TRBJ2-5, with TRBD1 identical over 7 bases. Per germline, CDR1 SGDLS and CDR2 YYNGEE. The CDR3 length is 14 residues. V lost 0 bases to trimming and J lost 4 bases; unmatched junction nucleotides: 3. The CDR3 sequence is CASSVAGTAETQYF. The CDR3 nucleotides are TGTGCCAGCAGCGTAGCCGGGACAGCAGAGACCCAGTACTTC.